Listed below are T cell receptor beta chains from one sample, sequenced in a study of siplizumab effects on memory and regulatory T cells. TCRdb keeps only in-frame clones here, not all; method: immunoSEQ multiplex PCR. The sample records some 96,000 clones, about 91% being singletons. The sequencing sample was made of CD4+ T cells sorted from blood. These receptor sequences come from a human donor in good health. CDR3s include the opening cysteine and the closing phenylalanine or tryptophan. The order of the fields is D gene, clone size, J gene, V gene, CDR3 DNA, CDR3 protein. A D gene is named only where the DNA matches it firmly. Expanded clones are given a class, and other clones once, few, many or no size at all.

d_gene: TRBD2
abundance: NA
j_gene: TRBJ2-5
v_gene: TRBV5-1
CDR3nt: TGCGCCAGCAGCTTGGTTAGCGGGGGGGCCTTCTTGGAGCAGTACTTC
CDR3aa: CASSLVSGGAFLEQYF

d_gene: TRBD1
abundance: NA
j_gene: TRBJ2-7
v_gene: TRBV6-6
CDR3nt: TGTGCCAGCAGTGCACAGGGGGACGAGCAGTACTTC
CDR3aa: CASSAQGDEQYF

d_gene: TRBD2
abundance: NA
j_gene: TRBJ2-1
v_gene: TRBV5-1
CDR3nt: TGCGCCAGCAGCTCGAACCGTGGGAGCGGGAACTACAATGAGCAGTTCTTC
CDR3aa: CASSSNRGSGNYNEQFF

d_gene: NA
abundance: NA
j_gene: TRBJ2-7
v_gene: TRBV6-6
CDR3nt: TGTGCCAGCAGCAGAAGCTCCTACGAGCAGTACTTC
CDR3aa: CASSRSSYEQYF

d_gene: NA
abundance: NA
j_gene: TRBJ1-2
v_gene: TRBV30
CDR3nt: TGTGCCTGGAGCCGCGGGACTCCAAACTATGGCTACACCTTC
CDR3aa: CAWSRGTPNYGYTF

d_gene: NA
abundance: NA
j_gene: TRBJ1-1
v_gene: TRBV7-2
CDR3nt: TGTGCCAGCAGCTTAGCGCCCGGCATACCGAGTAGTGGTGGGTTCTTT
CDR3aa: CASSLAPGIPSSGGFF

d_gene: TRBD2
abundance: NA
j_gene: TRBJ2-5
v_gene: TRBV7-9
CDR3nt: TGTGCCAGCAGCCCGGGGGGGGGCCAAGAGACCCAGTACTTC
CDR3aa: CASSPGGGQETQYF

d_gene: TRBD2
abundance: few
j_gene: TRBJ2-1
v_gene: TRBV9
CDR3nt: TGTGCCAGCACCCCTCATAGCGGACTAGCCGACAATGAGCAGTTCTTC
CDR3aa: CASTPHSGLADNEQFF

d_gene: NA
abundance: NA
j_gene: TRBJ1-2
v_gene: TRBV19
CDR3nt: TGTGCCAGTAACTCCCGCGGGTACTATGGCTACACCTTC
CDR3aa: CASNSRGYYGYTF

d_gene: NA
abundance: NA
j_gene: TRBJ2-6
v_gene: TRBV13
CDR3nt: TGTGCCAGCAGCTTCTACTGGGCGGATTTATTCGGGGCCAACGTCCTGACTTTC
CDR3aa: CASSFYWADLFGANVLTF

d_gene: NA
abundance: NA
j_gene: TRBJ1-3
v_gene: TRBV28
CDR3nt: TGTGCCAGCGCCCTAGGGGCTGGAAACACCATATATTTT
CDR3aa: CASALGAGNTIYF

d_gene: NA
abundance: NA
j_gene: TRBJ2-4
v_gene: TRBV19
CDR3nt: TGTGCCAGTAGTATGTTGGGGACGGCCAAAAACATTCAGTACTTC
CDR3aa: CASSMLGTAKNIQYF

d_gene: NA
abundance: NA
j_gene: TRBJ1-3
v_gene: TRBV5-4
CDR3nt: TGTGCCAGCAATTCAGGCCCTGGAAACACCATATATTTT
CDR3aa: CASNSGPGNTIYF

d_gene: TRBD2
abundance: NA
j_gene: TRBJ2-3
v_gene: TRBV6-1
CDR3nt: TGTGCCAGCGGGGGGGTCACAGATACGCAGTATTTT
CDR3aa: CASGGVTDTQYF

d_gene: NA
abundance: NA
j_gene: TRBJ2-1
v_gene: TRBV5-1
CDR3nt: TGCGCCAGCAGCTTCAGCGTAACCTACAATGAGCAGTTCTTC
CDR3aa: CASSFSVTYNEQFF

d_gene: TRBD2
abundance: NA
j_gene: TRBJ2-3
v_gene: TRBV27
CDR3nt: TGTGCCAGCAGTTTTTTCGCGGGGGGGCCTACAGATACGCAGTATTTT
CDR3aa: CASSFFAGGPTDTQYF

d_gene: NA
abundance: NA
j_gene: TRBJ1-2
v_gene: TRBV5-1
CDR3nt: TGCGCCAGCAGCTTCGGGACGGACTATGGCTACACCTTC
CDR3aa: CASSFGTDYGYTF

d_gene: NA
abundance: NA
j_gene: TRBJ1-4
v_gene: TRBV12-2
CDR3nt: TGTGCAAGTCGCTTAGCCCCGGGACAGGGCCATAATAATGAAAAACTGTTTTTT
CDR3aa: CASRLAPGQGHNNEKLFF

d_gene: TRBD2
abundance: NA
j_gene: TRBJ2-5
v_gene: TRBV28
CDR3nt: TGTGCCAGCAGTTTATCTAGCGGGGGGAAAGAGACCCAGTACTTC
CDR3aa: CASSLSSGGKETQYF

d_gene: NA
abundance: NA
j_gene: TRBJ2-7
v_gene: TRBV30
CDR3nt: TGTGCCTGGAGTCTCGACACCTACGAGCAGTACTTC
CDR3aa: CAWSLDTYEQYF

d_gene: TRBD2
abundance: NA
j_gene: TRBJ2-7
v_gene: TRBV5-6
CDR3nt: TGTGCCAGCAGCCGGGGACTAGCGGGTCTCTACGAGCAGTACTTC
CDR3aa: CASSRGLAGLYEQYF

d_gene: NA
abundance: NA
j_gene: TRBJ2-3
v_gene: TRBV7-9
CDR3nt: TGTGCCAGCAGCTTAATTTTCGGACAAGGTTCAGATACGCAGTATTTT
CDR3aa: CASSLIFGQGSDTQYF